The source of this TCR beta chain is a study of shared clonotypes between healthy human individuals. From CD4+ cells came CD45RA+ naive and CD45RA-negative memory subsets. In germline, CDR1 is SGHTA, CDR2 FQGNSA. The CDR3 consists of 14 residues. The V end lost 6 bases, the J end lost 2 bases, and 14 bases lay between the germline ends. TCRdb's copy holds only in-frame clones and misses some; the assay was immunoSEQ multiplex PCR. Counted here are 1,100,000 or so clones, approximately 80% occurring once; the ten biggest clones make up approximately 0.5%. Sequenced sample: memory CD4+ T cells from PBMCs. Subset specified: CD45RA-negative fraction. The receptor's source is a man between 18 and 35 years old in good health. Some clones in this sample may be carry-over from other donors' samples. The chain uses TRBV7-2 and TRBJ2-7; the D gene is possibly TRBD2 (6 bases). The CDR3 DNA reads TGTGCCAGCAGGAAACGACTAGGGCCCTACGAGCAGTACTTC. Its protein product is CASRKRLGPYEQYF.